This entry lists 2 T cell receptor beta chains sequenced from one sample in a study of control samples from healthy donors and cancer patients. Repertoires were generated with immunoSEQ multiplex PCR, while TCRdb's copy carries only in-frame clones and drops some. The data hold 100,000 to 150,000 clones, with approximately 90% observed a single time. The sequenced sample consisted of blood. These receptors originate from a man aged 25 to 40 in good health.

The chain links TRBV5-6 to TRBJ2-7, with TRBD1 as a possible D gene (6 bases). Trimming took off 2 bases at V and 0 bases at J, with 12 bases between the two ends. Germline CDR1 reads SGHDT; CDR2 reads YYEEEE. There are 15 residues in the CDR3. The CDR3 loop reads CASSFGTKSSYEQYV. CDR3 bases: TGTGCCAGCAGCTTCGGGACAAAATCCTCCTACGAGCAGTACGTC.

CDR3 bases: TGTGCCAGCAGTTATGGTAGAAGTAGGGATTCACCCCTCCACTTT. This translates into CASSYGRSRDSPLHF. This chain connects TRBV6-5 to TRBJ1-6; D remains unclear. CDR1 is MNHEY, CDR2 SVGAGI, per germline. The CDR3 runs 15 residues. The V end was cut by 3 bases, the J end by 8 bases, with 14 bases between.